Described below is a single T cell receptor beta chain sequence and its context. Germline CDR1 reads SGHTA; CDR2 reads FQGNSA. CDR3 length: 15 residues. V lost 2 bases, J lost 4 bases, and 11 bases lay in between. These data are taken from a study of beta chain features in type 1 diabetes. Expressed TCRB transcripts were sequenced because the entire RNA isolate underwent reverse transcription. The repertoire was sequenced with immunoSEQ multiplex PCR; TCRdb's copy has only in-frame clones and lacks some. The table shows around 290,000 clones, with about 8.5% occurring only once. This sequence joins TRBV7-2 and TRBJ2-2; D is perhaps TRBD2 (7 bases). The clonotype was recovered from a woman younger than 35 in good health. Sequenced material: central memory CD4+ T cells from blood. The CDR3 DNA reads TGTGCCAGCAGCTTATCCCGGGGGGCCACCGGGGAGCTGTTTTTT. It specifies CASSLSRGATGELFF. Full variable domain (outside the CDR3, taken from reference TRBV7-2 and TRBJ2-2): GAGVSQSPSNKVTEKGKDVELRCDPISGHTALYWYRQSLGQGLEFLIYFQGNSAPDKSGLPSDRFSAERTGGSVSTLTIQRTQQEDSAVYLCASSLSRGATGELFFGEGSRLTVL.